These 27 T cell receptor beta chains were sequenced from one sample in a study of glioma-infiltrating T cells after dendritic cell vaccination. This table comes from immunoSEQ multiplex PCR, and its TCRdb copy is limited to in-frame clones, with some not included. The repertoire holds 70,000 to 90,000 clones, with under 85% as singletons. Described time point: after dendritic cell vaccination, including at tumor progression/relapse. The sample was blood, taken after dendritic cell vaccination. These TCRs come from a human donor with glioblastoma.

The chain is built from TRBV4-1 and TRBJ1-1; 9 positions match TRBD1. The CDR3 has 15 residues. The V gene end was trimmed by 0 bases and the J gene end by 3 bases; junction bases not matched to a gene: 2. From germline, CDR1 is MGHRA and CDR2 YSYEKL. Here the CDR3 reads CASSQDGTGYTEAFF. In DNA, the CDR3 is TGCGCCAGCAGCCAAGATGGGACAGGGTACACTGAAGCTTTCTTT.

The chain recombines TRBV11-2 with TRBJ1-1; D not certain. Trimming stripped 7 bases from V and 1 base from J, with 13 bases between. CDR1 and CDR2 from the germline V gene are SGHAT and FQNNGV. The CDR3 contains 14 residues. The CDR3 spells CASTFNLRNTEAFF. The CDR3 DNA follows: TGTGCCAGCACCTTTAATCTCAGGAACACTGAAGCTTTCTTT.

This clone appeared a single time. This sequence joins TRBV5-1 and TRBJ2-2; perhaps TRBD2 as D (7 bases). CDR1 SGHRS and CDR2 YFSETQ come from the germline V gene. The CDR3 totals 17 residues. Trimming pared 1 base from V and 8 bases from J, leaving 21 bases between. CDR3 protein: CASSLSAVAGAAGELFF. The DNA for the CDR3 is TGCGCCAGCAGCTTGTCAGCGGTGGCGGGGGCCGCGGGGGAGCTGTTTTTT.

This clone was counted a few times. The chain uses TRBV6-4 and TRBJ2-1; 8 bases line up with TRBD1. The CDR3 contains 15 residues. V shed 3 bases and J 3 bases; nucleotides not matched to a gene: 4. Germline V gives CDR1 MRHNA, CDR2 SNTAGT. The CDR3 loop reads CASSERTGGYNEQFF. The DNA of the CDR3 is TGTGCCAGCAGTGAAAGAACAGGGGGCTACAATGAGCAGTTCTTC.

The chain links TRBV10-2 to TRBJ1-2; D is unresolved. V lost 2 bases, J lost 3 bases, and 16 bases lay in between. The CDR3 is made up of 16 amino acids. The germline CDR1 and CDR2 sequences are WSHSY and SAAADI. CDR3 protein: CASSEGGPAVDYGYTF. For the CDR3, the DNA is TGCGCCAGCAGTGAGGGTGGGCCAGCGGTGGACTATGGCTACACCTTC.

This chain joins TRBV7-9 and TRBJ1-4, with unresolved D. Trimming removed 4 bases at V and 5 bases at J, with 14 bases between. Germline V gene sequence: CDR1 SEHNR, CDR2 FQNEAQ (reference sequence). The CDR3 is 15 amino acids. Here the CDR3 reads CASSSARQRNEKLFF. As DNA, the CDR3 is TGTGCCAGCAGCTCAGCCCGCCAGAGGAATGAAAAACTGTTTTTT.

This clone was counted a few times. The rearrangement joins TRBV5-4 to TRBJ1-4; the D gene is possibly TRBD1 (5 bases). The CDR3 has 14 residues. The V end lost 4 bases, the J end lost 7 bases, and 14 bases lay between the germline ends. In germline, CDR1 is SGHNT, CDR2 YYREEE (reference sequence). The CDR3 region is CASSVRDGGEKLFF. CDR3 DNA: TGTGCCAGCAGCGTCCGGGACGGGGGTGAAAAACTGTTTTTT.

The chain uses TRBV7-3 and TRBJ1-6, with D hard to call. The CDR3 totals 14 residues. V lost 1 base and J 6 bases, leaving 7 bases between the germline ends. Per the germline V gene, CDR1 is SGHTA and CDR2 is FQGTGA. The CDR3 protein is CASSLSHFNSPLHF. In DNA form, the CDR3 reads TGTGCCAGCAGCTTAAGCCACTTTAATTCACCCCTCCACTTT. The full variable domain, with the rest looked up from reference TRBV7-3 and TRBJ1-6, is GAGVSQTPSNKVTEKGKYVELRCDPISGHTALYWYRQSLGQGPEFLIYFQGTGAADDSGLPNDRFFAVRPEGSVSTLKIQRTERGDSAVYLCASSLSHFNSPLHFGNGTRLTVT.

The rearrangement uses TRBV29-1 and TRBJ1-1; D uncertain. V lost 7 bases to trimming and J lost 7 bases, with 13 bases between them. This CDR3 has 11 residues. Germline-derived CDR1 and CDR2 are SQVTM and ANQGSEA. CDR3 in amino acids: CSAESLHEAFF. Here the CDR3 DNA reads TGCAGCGCCGAGAGTCTTCATGAAGCTTTCTTT.

The CDR3 DNA reads TGTGCCAGTACCGCGGACCGGGGGTTTAATTCACCCCTCCACTTT. Amino acid sequence: CASTADRGFNSPLHF. The chain combines TRBV19 with TRBJ1-6, with D possibly TRBD1 on 5 matching bases. The CDR3 length is 15 residues. Trimming removed 7 bases from V and 6 bases from J, with 16 bases in between. In germline, CDR1 is LNHDA, CDR2 SQIVND (reference sequence).

As for this clone: One junction end disagrees with the germline gene, perhaps due to a read error. This sequence joins TRBV6-5 and TRBJ1-1; no definite D call. CDR3 length equals 13 residues. Germline V lookup: CDR1 MNHEY, CDR2 SVGAGI. CDR3 sequence: CASSYSYVGGQRF. Written as DNA, the CDR3 is TGTGCCAGCAGTTACTCGTATGTCGGAGGCCAGCGGTTT.

This clone has ten or more counts. The chain is built from TRBV27 and TRBJ1-1, with TRBD1 matching over 12 bases. The CDR3 extends over 13 amino acids. The V gene's germline CDR1 is MNHEY and CDR2 SMNVEV (reference sequence). V gave up 4 bases and J gave up 11 bases; unmatched junction bases: 5. This CDR3 is CASSSGTGGMAFF. The CDR3 DNA follows: TGTGCCAGCAGTTCCGGGACAGGGGGCATGGCTTTCTTT.

The rearrangement joins TRBV6-1 to TRBJ1-1, with unresolved D. Between the trimmed V and J ends, which lost 1 base and 1 base, there was a span of 7 bases. The CDR3 contains 14 residues. Germline CDR1 and CDR2: MNHNS and SASEGT. The CDR3 loop is CASSEEGGNTEAFF. DNA for the CDR3: TGTGCCAGCAGTGAAGAGGGAGGGAACACTGAAGCTTTCTTT.

This clone has just one count. V usage is TRBV6-5 and J usage is TRBJ1-5; weak D call: TRBD1 (6 bases). The germline V gene has CDR1 MNHEY and CDR2 SVGAGI. With 5 bases removed from V and 7 bases from J, the gap between germline ends came to 12 bases. The CDR3 loop spans 13 amino acids. CDR3 region: CASSPGVGQPQHF. CDR3 DNA: TGTGCCAGCAGTCCAGGGGTGGGCCAGCCCCAGCATTTT.

The CDR3 loop is CASSYSQGLYEQYF. DNA of the CDR3: TGTGCCAGCAGTTACTCGCAGGGTCTCTACGAGCAGTACTTC. The rearrangement joins TRBV6-5 to TRBJ2-7, with D possibly being TRBD1 (5 bases). V lost 0 bases and J 3 bases, leaving 9 bases between the germline ends. CDR1 and CDR2 (germline): MNHEY, SVGAGI. This CDR3 region has 14 residues.

This clone was detected once. The CDR3 region has the DNA TGTGCCAGCAGCTTAGAACGCAGGGGGGAGCTGTTTTTT. It translates to CASSLERRGELFF. The chain recombines TRBV11-1 with TRBJ2-2; D is ambiguous. The germline V gene has CDR1 SGHAT and CDR2 FQDESV (reference sequence). V was trimmed by 1 base and J by 8 bases, leaving 8 bases between them. The length of the CDR3 is 13 residues.

The V call is TRBV2, the J call TRBJ2-5, with 10 bases that match TRBD2. Losses at the gene ends were 6 bases for V and 0 bases for J; bases not matched to a gene: 4. Germline V lookup: CDR1 SNHLY, CDR2 FYNNEI. There are 15 residues in the CDR3. The CDR3 loop is CASSLSGGYQETQYF. CDR3 nucleotide sequence: TGTGCCAGCAGCCTTAGCGGGGGGTACCAAGAGACCCAGTACTTC.

The chain couples TRBV7-9 to TRBJ1-4; 7 bases are shared with TRBD1. V lost 1 base, J lost 5 bases, and 1 base stayed unmatched. The germline V gene encodes CDR1 SEHNR and CDR2 FQNEAQ (reference sequence). The CDR3 loop spans 14 amino acids. CDR3 in amino acids: CASSLGQGNEKLFF. CDR3 in DNA: TGTGCCAGCAGCTTAGGACAGGGCAATGAAAAACTGTTTTTT.

The chain has TRBV7-9 and TRBJ1-2; 7 bases map to TRBD1. The CDR3 is made up of 12 amino acids. After removal of 5 bases from V and 10 bases from J, the junction contained 7 bases not matched to a gene. The germline CDR1 and CDR2 sequences are SEHNR and FQNEAQ (reference sequence). The CDR3 sequence: CASSRGTASYTF. In DNA form, the CDR3 reads TGTGCCAGCAGCCGCGGGACAGCCTCCTACACCTTC. Complete variable domain (other parts from reference TRBV7-9 and TRBJ1-2): DTGVSQNPRHKITKRGQNVTFRCDPISEHNRLYWYRQTLGQGPEFLTYFQNEAQLEKSRLLSDRFSAERPKGSFSTLEIQRTEQGDSAMYLCASSRGTASYTFGSGTRLTVV.

The V gene is TRBV19, the J gene TRBJ2-7; 7 nucleotides align to TRBD1. CDR3 length equals 14 residues. Trimming took 3 bases from V and 4 from J; bases not matched to a gene: 6. Germline CDR1 LNHDA, CDR2 SQIVND (reference sequence). The chain's CDR3 is CASSMGDREYEQYF. DNA of the CDR3: TGTGCCAGTAGTATGGGGGACAGAGAATACGAGCAGTACTTC.

The chain employs TRBV14 and TRBJ1-4, with TRBD1 matching over 9 bases. CDR1 is SGHDN, CDR2 FVKESK, per germline. CDR3 length: 15 residues. J gave up 8 bases and V 4 bases, and 8 bases lay outside the gene matches. Here the CDR3 reads CASSRYRGLREKLFF. The CDR3 DNA reads as TGTGCCAGCAGCCGATACAGGGGGCTTCGAGAAAAACTGTTTTTT.

This clone showed up just once. The chain joins TRBV13 to TRBJ2-1; no clear D gene. CDR3 length: 16 residues. The V end was cut by 4 bases, the J end by 0 bases, with 13 bases between. Germline-derived CDR1 and CDR2 are PRHDT and FYEKMQ (reference sequence). The CDR3 coding sequence is TGTGCCAGCAGCTCCTCCCAGGCAGACTCCTACAATGAGCAGTTCTTC. Encoded protein: CASSSSQADSYNEQFF. The whole variable domain, filled in from reference TRBV13 and TRBJ2-1, reads AAGVIQSPRHLIKEKRETATLKCYPIPRHDTVYWYQQGPGQDPQFLISFYEKMQSDKGSIPDRFSAQQFSDYHSELNMSSLELGDSALYFCASSSSQADSYNEQFFGPGTRLTVL.

The chain recombines TRBV25-1 with TRBJ1-1; 7 nucleotides agree with TRBD1. The germline gives CDR1 MGHDK, CDR2 SYGVNS. CDR3 length: 12 amino acids. V shed 9 bases, J shed 3 bases, and the junction held 4 bases outside the gene matches. This chain's CDR3 is CASRDSYTEAFF. CDR3 DNA: TGTGCCAGTCGGGACAGTTACACTGAAGCTTTCTTT. Complete variable domain (other parts from reference TRBV25-1 and TRBJ1-1): EADIYQTPRYLVIGTGKKITLECSQTMGHDKMYWYQQDPGMELHLIHYSYGVNSTEKGDLSSESTVSRIRTEHFPLTLESARPSHTSQYLCASRDSYTEAFFGQGTRLTVV.

This rearrangement joins TRBV18 to TRBJ2-7; tentatively, D is TRBD1 (6 bases). CDR3 size: 13 residues. V shed 3 bases and J shed 7 bases, with 13 bases lying between them. Germline CDR1 is KGHSH and CDR2 is LQKENI. Here the CDR3 reads CASSPNSGEEQYF. The CDR3 bases are TGTGCCAGCTCACCTAATTCAGGGGAAGAGCAGTACTTC.

The genes are TRBV7-9 and TRBJ2-3, with D unclear. The germline V gene has CDR1 SEHNR and CDR2 FQNEAQ (reference sequence). Trimming took off 2 bases at V and 7 bases at J, with 7 bases between the two ends. The CDR3 sequence is 12 residues long. For the CDR3, the DNA is TGTGCCAGCAGCTTACAGGCGTATACGCAGTATTTT. Its protein product is CASSLQAYTQYF.

This clone was recorded a few times. The same CDR3 can be traced to other DNA sequences in this sample. The chain carries TRBV5-1 and TRBJ2-7; TRBD2 matches 7 bases. Germline V gene lookup returns CDR1 SGHRS and CDR2 YFSETQ. V trimming: 0 bases; J trimming: 4 bases; junction bases outside the gene matches: 4. There are 14 residues in the CDR3. CDR3 sequence (DNA): TGCGCCAGCAGCTTGGCGGCGGGGGAGTACGAGCAGTACTTC. Amino acids: CASSLAAGEYEQYF.

This clone was seen a handful of times. The V gene is TRBV13, the J gene TRBJ1-4, with TRBD1 matching 9 bases. Per the germline V gene, CDR1 is PRHDT and CDR2 is FYEKMQ (reference sequence). The CDR3 is 14 residues long. Unmatched junction bases numbered 1, after V lost 3 bases and J lost 5 bases. CDR3 in amino acids: CASSLGTGNEKLFF. DNA of the CDR3: TGTGCCAGCAGCTTGGGGACAGGGAATGAAAAACTGTTTTTT.